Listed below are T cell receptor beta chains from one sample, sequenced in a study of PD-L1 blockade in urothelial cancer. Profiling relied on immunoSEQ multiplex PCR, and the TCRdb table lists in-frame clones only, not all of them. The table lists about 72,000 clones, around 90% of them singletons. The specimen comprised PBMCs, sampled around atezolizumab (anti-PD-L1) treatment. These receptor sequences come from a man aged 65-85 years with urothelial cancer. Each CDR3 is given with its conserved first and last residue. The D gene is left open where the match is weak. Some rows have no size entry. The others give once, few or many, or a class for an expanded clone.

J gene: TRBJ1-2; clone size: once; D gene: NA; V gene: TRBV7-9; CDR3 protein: CASSVTGTTYGYTF; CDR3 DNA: TGTGCCAGCAGTGTCACCGGGACAACCTATGGCTACACCTTC
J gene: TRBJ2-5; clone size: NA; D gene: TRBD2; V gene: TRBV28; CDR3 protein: CASSSHPGLAARGETQYF; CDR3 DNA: TGTGCCAGCAGTTCTCATCCGGGACTAGCGGCCCGGGGAGAGACCCAGTACTTC
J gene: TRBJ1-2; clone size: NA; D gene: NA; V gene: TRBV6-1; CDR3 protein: CASSETPGEIGYGYTF; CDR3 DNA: TGTGCCAGCAGTGAGACACCAGGGGAAATTGGCTATGGCTACACCTTC
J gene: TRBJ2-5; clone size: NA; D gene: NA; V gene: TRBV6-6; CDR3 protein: CASSYPPQETQYF; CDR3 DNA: TGTGCCAGCAGTTACCCCCCCCAGGAGACCCAGTACTTC
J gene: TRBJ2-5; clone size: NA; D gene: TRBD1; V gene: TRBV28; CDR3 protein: CASSSGTVQETQYF; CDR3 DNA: TGTGCCAGCAGTTCTGGGACAGTCCAAGAGACCCAGTACTTC
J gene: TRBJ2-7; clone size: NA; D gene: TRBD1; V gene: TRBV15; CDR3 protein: CATSTTGAARDEQYF; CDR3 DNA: TGTGCCACCAGCACGACAGGGGCGGCGAGGGACGAGCAGTACTTC
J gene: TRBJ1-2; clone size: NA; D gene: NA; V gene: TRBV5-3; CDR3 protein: CARSLRRRPTFNYGYTF; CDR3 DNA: TGTGCCAGAAGCCTCAGACGGAGACCCACCTTTAACTATGGCTACACCTTC
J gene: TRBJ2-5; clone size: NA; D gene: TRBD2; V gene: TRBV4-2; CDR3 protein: CASSQVWGRSGREGRETQYF; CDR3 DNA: TGTGCCAGCAGCCAAGTCTGGGGTAGGAGTGGGCGGGAGGGTCGGGAGACCCAGTACTTC
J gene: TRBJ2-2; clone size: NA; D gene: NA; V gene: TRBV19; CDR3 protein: CASTSGVVNTGELFF; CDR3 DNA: TGTGCCAGTACCTCCGGAGTAGTGAACACCGGGGAGCTGTTTTTT
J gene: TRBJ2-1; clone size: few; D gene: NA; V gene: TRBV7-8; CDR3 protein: CASSPTRTVYNEQFF; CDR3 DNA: TGTGCCAGCAGCCCGACGAGGACAGTCTACAATGAGCAGTTCTTC
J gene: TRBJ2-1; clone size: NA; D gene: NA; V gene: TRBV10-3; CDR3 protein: CANAGTSYNEQFF; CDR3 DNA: TGTGCCAACGCCGGGACTTCCTACAATGAGCAGTTCTTC
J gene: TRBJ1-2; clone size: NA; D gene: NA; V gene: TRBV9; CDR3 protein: CASSVSGGGYTF; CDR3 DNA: TGTGCCAGCAGCGTATCAGGTGGTGGCTACACCTTC
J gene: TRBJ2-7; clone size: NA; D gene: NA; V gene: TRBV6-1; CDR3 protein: CASTMPGVGSYEQYF; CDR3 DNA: TGTGCCAGCACCATGCCGGGAGTGGGTTCCTACGAGCAGTACTTC
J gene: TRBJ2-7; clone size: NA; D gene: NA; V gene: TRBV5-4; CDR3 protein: CASSRERSSYEQYF; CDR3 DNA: TGTGCCAGCAGTAGGGAGAGGAGCTCCTACGAGCAGTACTTC
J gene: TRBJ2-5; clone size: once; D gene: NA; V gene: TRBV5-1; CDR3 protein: CASSMGRTASQETQYF; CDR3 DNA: TGCGCCAGCAGCATGGGCCGGACAGCCTCACAAGAGACCCAGTACTTC